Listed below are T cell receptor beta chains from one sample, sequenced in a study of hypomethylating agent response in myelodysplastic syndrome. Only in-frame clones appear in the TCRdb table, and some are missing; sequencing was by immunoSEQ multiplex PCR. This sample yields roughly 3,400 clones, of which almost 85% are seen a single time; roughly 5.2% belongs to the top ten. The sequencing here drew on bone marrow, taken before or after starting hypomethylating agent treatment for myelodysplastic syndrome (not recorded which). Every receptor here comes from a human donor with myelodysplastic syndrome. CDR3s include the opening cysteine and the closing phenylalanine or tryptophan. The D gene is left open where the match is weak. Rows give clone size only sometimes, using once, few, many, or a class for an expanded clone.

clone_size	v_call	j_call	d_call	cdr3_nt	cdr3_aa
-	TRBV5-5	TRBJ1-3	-	TGTGCCAGCAGCTCGGGGGCCGGGACGGTAGTGGATTTT	CASSSGAGTVVDF
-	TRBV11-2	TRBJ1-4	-	TGTGCCAGCAGCTTATCAGGGGCGAACGAAAAACTGTTTTTT	CASSLSGANEKLFF
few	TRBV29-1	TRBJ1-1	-	TGCAGCGTTGACCCGGCAGGGGTTGGGAACACTGAAGCTTTCTTT	CSVDPAGVGNTEAFF
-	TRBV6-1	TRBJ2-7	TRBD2	TGTGCCAGCAGTGGACTAGCGGGAGAAGGCGAGCAGTACTTC	CASSGLAGEGEQYF
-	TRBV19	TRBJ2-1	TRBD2	TGTGCCAGTAGTATAGGCGGTACTAGCGGGGTTGAGCAGTTCTTC	CASSIGGTSGVEQFF
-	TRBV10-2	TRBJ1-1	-	TGCGCCAGCAGGTATAGGAGCGGCACTGAAGCTTTCTTT	CASRYRSGTEAFF
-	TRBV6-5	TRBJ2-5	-	TGTGCCAGCAGTTACTCGAGATCGGGGAGTCAAGAGACCCAGTACTTC	CASSYSRSGSQETQYF
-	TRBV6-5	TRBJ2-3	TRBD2	TGTGCCAGCAGTTGGGGGACTAGCGGGAGCACAGATACGCAGTATTTT	CASSWGTSGSTDTQYF
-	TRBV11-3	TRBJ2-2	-	TGTGCCAGCAGCCCCTCACCCGGGGAGCTGTTTTTT	CASSPSPGELFF
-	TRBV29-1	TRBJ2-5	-	TGCAGCGTTGATAAAGCTAGTCAAGAGACCCAGTACTTC	CSVDKASQETQYF
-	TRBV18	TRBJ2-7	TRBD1	TGTGCCAGCTCACTGCCGGGACAGGGGCTCCTCTCCTACGAGCAGTACTTC	CASSLPGQGLLSYEQYF
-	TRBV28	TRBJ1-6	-	TGTGCCAGCGGGGATTATAATTCACCCCTCCACTTT	CASGDYNSPLHF
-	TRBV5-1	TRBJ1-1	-	TGCGCCAGCAGCTTCCGGAGGGGGGCTCGGGACACTGAAGCTTTCTTT	CASSFRRGARDTEAFF
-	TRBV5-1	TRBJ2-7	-	TGCGCCAGCAGCCTCCCGGAGGGGGAGTACTTC	CASSLPEGEYF
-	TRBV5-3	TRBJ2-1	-	TGTGCCAGAAGCTTGGAGGGGATTAGCTCCTACAATGAGCAGTTCTTC	CARSLEGISSYNEQFF
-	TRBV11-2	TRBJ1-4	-	TGTGCCAGCAGCTCTTATGACCTCGATGGCGTAAAACTGTTTTTT	CASSSYDLDGVKLFF
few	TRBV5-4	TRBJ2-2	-	TGTGCCAGCAGCTTGGGGTACACCGGGGAGCTGTTTTTT	CASSLGYTGELFF
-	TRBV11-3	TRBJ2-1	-	TGTGCCAGCAGCTTAGATCGGTTGAATGAGCAGTTCTTC	CASSLDRLNEQFF
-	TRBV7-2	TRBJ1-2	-	TGTGCCAGCAGCTTAGTCAGAAACTATGGCTACACCTTC	CASSLVRNYGYTF
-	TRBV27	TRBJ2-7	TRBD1	TGTGCCAGCAGTCCCGGGACAGGCCGATCCACCGGGCAGTACTTC	CASSPGTGRSTGQYF
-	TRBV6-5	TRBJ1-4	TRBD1	TGTGCCAGCAGTTACCGACAGGGAAGTAATGAAAAACTGTTTTTT	CASSYRQGSNEKLFF
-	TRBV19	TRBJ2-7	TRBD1	TGTGCCAGTAGTATGGTGGCGGACAGGGGGTCCTACGAGCAGTACTTC	CASSMVADRGSYEQYF
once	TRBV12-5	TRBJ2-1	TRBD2	TGTGCTAGTGGTTTGGTGACTAGCGGGAGGCGCAATGAGCAGTTCTTC	CASGLVTSGRRNEQFF
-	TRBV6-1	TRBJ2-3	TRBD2	TGTGCCAGCAGTGAACAAAGCGGGGGGGCAGATACGCAGTATTTT	CASSEQSGGADTQYF